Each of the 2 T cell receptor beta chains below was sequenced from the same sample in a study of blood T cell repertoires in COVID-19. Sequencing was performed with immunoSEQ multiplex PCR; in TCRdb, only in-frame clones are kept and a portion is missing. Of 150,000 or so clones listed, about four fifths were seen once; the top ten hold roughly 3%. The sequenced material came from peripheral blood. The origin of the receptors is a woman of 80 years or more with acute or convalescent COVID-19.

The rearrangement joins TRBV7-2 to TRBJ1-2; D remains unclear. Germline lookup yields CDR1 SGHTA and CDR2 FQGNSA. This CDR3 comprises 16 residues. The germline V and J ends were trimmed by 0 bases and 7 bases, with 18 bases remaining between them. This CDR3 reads CASSLALSAARGGYTF. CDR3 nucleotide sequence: TGTGCCAGCAGCTTAGCGCTGAGCGCCGCCCGGGGTGGCTACACCTTC.

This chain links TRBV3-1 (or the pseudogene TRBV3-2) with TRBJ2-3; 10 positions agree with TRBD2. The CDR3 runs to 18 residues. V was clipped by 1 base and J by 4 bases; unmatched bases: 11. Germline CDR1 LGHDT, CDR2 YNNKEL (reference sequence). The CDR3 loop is CASSQVLQSGGGADTQYF. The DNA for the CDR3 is TGTGCCAGCAGCCAAGTTCTACAGAGCGGGGGGGGAGCAGATACGCAGTATTTT.